This TCR beta chain was identified during a study of T cells after yellow fever vaccination. This clonotype was found a few times. TCRdb reprocessed the 5' RACE reads via MiXCR and lists one record per CDR3 protein. The table has about 430,000 distinct CDR3 sequences, roughly a sixth seen once. The specimen was PBMCs, collected before the yellow fever booster vaccination. The sequence derives from a man younger than 35 who received the YFV17D yellow fever vaccine.

Here the CDR3 reads CASSPWASGAGDTQYF. Here the CDR3 DNA reads TGTGCCAGCAGTCCCTGGGCTAGCGGGGCCGGAGATACGCAGTATTTT. The V gene is TRBV27, the J gene TRBJ2-3; 9 bases are shared with TRBD2. V lost 5 bases and J lost 5; bases outside the gene matches: 11. The germline gives CDR1 MNHEY, CDR2 SMNVEV (reference sequence). CDR3 length: 16 residues.